A single sample is the source of the 7 T cell receptor beta chains below, sequenced in a study of blood T cells in healthy people across ages. A second PCR of 7 to 11 cycles used a sample-barcoded 5' primer and a J-beta primer mix. MiXCR was run by TCRdb on the 5' RACE reads, yielding one entry per CDR3 protein. The table has approximately 690,000 distinct CDR3 sequences, roughly 53% seen once. Sequencing was carried out using blood. All receptors come from a man in his 60s in good health.

This clonotype has a handful of counts. V gene TRBV5-1 combines with J gene TRBJ2-4; D is ambiguous. The germline V gene encodes CDR1 SGHRS and CDR2 YFSETQ. This CDR3 has 16 amino acids. V lost 4 bases and J lost 6, with 20 bases in between. In nucleotides, the CDR3 is TGCGCCAGCAGCCTCCACCAGGACCCCACCGTAAACATTCAGTACTTC. It translates to CASSLHQDPTVNIQYF.

The chain couples TRBV7-8 to TRBJ2-7; D is perhaps TRBD1 (6 bases). CDR3 length: 14 amino acids. CDR1 is SGHVS, CDR2 FQNEAQ, per germline. Trimming stripped 5 bases from V and 0 bases from J, with 11 bases between. CDR3 sequence: CASSRQAISYEQYF. The CDR3 region has the DNA TGTGCCAGCAGCCGACAGGCGATCTCCTACGAGCAGTACTTC.

The rearrangement links TRBV18 to TRBJ1-4; D unclear. CDR1 KGHSH and CDR2 LQKENI come from the germline V gene. The V and J ends lost 3 bases and 5 bases respectively, with 13 bases between them. There are 15 residues in the CDR3. CDR3 nucleotides: TGTGCCAGCTCACCGGATCTTCAAGGGAATGAAAAACTGTTTTTT. Its protein product is CASSPDLQGNEKLFF.

The chain uses TRBV5-1 and TRBJ2-5; a weak D match, TRBD1 (6 bases). This CDR3 has 13 amino acids. CDR1 and CDR2 (germline): SGHRS, YFSETQ. Trimming pared 4 bases from V and 4 bases from J, leaving 11 bases between. In DNA, the CDR3 is TGCGCCAGCAGCGGGGGCCACCGAGAGACCCAGTACTTC. Translating it yields CASSGGHRETQYF. Full variable domain (outside the CDR3, taken from reference TRBV5-1 and TRBJ2-5): KAGVTQTPRYLIKTRGQQVTLSCSPISGHRSVSWYQQTPGQGLQFLFEYFSETQRNKGNFPGRFSGRQFSNSRSEMNVSTLELGDSALYLCASSGGHRETQYFGPGTRLLVL.

The rearrangement links TRBV29-1 to TRBJ2-5, with no clear D. The CDR3 sequence is 12 residues long. V lost 3 bases and J lost 7, with 12 bases in between. CDR1 and CDR2 from the germline V gene are SQVTM and ANQGSEA. In nucleotides, the CDR3 is TGCAGCGTTGATTTTGAGACTCCGACCCAGTACTTC. It yields the protein CSVDFETPTQYF.

This clonotype has only a few counts. V usage is TRBV7-2 and J usage is TRBJ2-1; TRBD1 is a possible D gene (6 bases). This CDR3 has 15 amino acids. Germline loops: CDR1 SGHTA, CDR2 FQGNSA. Trimming took off 5 bases at V and 2 bases at J, with 13 bases between the two ends. In nucleotides, the CDR3 is TGTGCCAGCAGCCGGGACAAGGCCCCCTACAATGAGCAGTTCTTC. Translated, it gives CASSRDKAPYNEQFF.

The chain uses TRBV14 and TRBJ1-2; 7 positions match TRBD1. The CDR3 consists of 13 residues. CDR1 is SGHDN, CDR2 FVKESK, per germline. J lost 4 bases, V lost 2 bases, and 1 base had no gene match. CDR3 in DNA: TGTGCCAGCAGCCAATGGGACAGCTATGGCTACACCTTC. This codes for CASSQWDSYGYTF.